The T cell receptor (beta chain) under discussion was sequenced for a study of blood T cell repertoires in COVID-19. The CDR3 loop spans 17 amino acids. The V end lost 1 base, the J end lost 5 bases, and 20 bases lay between the germline ends. The germline V gene has CDR1 LGHDT and CDR2 YNNKEL (reference sequence). Per the authors' pipeline: The authors estimated nucleated cell counts from reference gene primer amplification. The table came from immunoSEQ multiplex PCR; TCRdb's copy has only in-frame clones and leaves some out. From that table come the V and J calls and clone size; the DNA was used to work out D and trimming. The sample lists about 440,000 clones; about 85% were seen once.

This clonotype was obtained from a woman aged 18-29 years with acute COVID-19. This sequence joins TRBV3-1 (or the pseudogene TRBV3-2) and TRBJ2-5, with TRBD1 as a possible D gene (6 bases). Sequenced sample: PBMCs or T cells enriched from blood (not recorded which). The CDR3 bases are TGTGCCAGCAGCCAAGGCACCGGGACACCCATGGGGGAGACCCAGTACTTC. Translation: CASSQGTGTPMGETQYF.